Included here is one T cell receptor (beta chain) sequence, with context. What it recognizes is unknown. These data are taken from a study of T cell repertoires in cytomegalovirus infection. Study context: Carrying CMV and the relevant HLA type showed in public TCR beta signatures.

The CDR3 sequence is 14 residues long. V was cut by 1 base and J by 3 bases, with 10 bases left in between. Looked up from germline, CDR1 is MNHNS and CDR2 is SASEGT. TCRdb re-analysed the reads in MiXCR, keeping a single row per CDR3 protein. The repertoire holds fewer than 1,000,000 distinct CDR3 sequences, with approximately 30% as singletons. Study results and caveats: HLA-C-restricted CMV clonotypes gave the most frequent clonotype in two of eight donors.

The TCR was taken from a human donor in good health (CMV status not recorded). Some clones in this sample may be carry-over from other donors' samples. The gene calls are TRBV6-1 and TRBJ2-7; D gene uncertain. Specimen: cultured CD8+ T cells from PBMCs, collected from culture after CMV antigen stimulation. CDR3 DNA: TGTGCCAGCAGTGAAGAGCTAGGCGGCTACGAGCAGTACTTC. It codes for CASSEELGGYEQYF.